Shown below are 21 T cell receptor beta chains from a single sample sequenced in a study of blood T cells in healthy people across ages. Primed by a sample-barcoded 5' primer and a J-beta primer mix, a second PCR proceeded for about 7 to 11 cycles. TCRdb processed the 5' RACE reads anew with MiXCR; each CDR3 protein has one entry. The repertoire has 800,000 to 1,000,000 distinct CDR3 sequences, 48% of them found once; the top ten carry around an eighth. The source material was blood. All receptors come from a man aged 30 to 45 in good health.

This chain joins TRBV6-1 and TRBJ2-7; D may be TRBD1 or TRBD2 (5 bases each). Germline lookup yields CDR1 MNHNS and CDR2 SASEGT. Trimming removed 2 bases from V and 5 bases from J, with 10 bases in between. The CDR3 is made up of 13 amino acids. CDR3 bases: TGTGCCAGCAGTGAAAGGAGAGGGGACGAGCAGTACTTC. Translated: CASSERRGDEQYF.

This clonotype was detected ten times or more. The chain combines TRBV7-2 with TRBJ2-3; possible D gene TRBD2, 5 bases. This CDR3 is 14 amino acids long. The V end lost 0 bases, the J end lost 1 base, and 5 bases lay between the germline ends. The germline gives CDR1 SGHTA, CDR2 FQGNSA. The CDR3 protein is CASSLASGTDTQYF. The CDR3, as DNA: TGTGCCAGCAGCTTAGCTAGCGGCACAGATACGCAGTATTTT.

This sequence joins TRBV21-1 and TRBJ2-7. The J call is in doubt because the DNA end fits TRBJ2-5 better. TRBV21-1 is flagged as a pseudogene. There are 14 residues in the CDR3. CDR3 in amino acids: CASSKFGWRETQYF. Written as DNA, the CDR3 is TGTGCCAGCAGCAAATTTGGGTGGAGAGAGACCCAGTACTTC.

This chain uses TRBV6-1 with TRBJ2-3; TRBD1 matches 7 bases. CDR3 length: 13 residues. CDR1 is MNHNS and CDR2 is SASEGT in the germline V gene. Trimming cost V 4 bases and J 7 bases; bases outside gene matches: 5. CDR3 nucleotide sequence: TGTGCCAGCAGTGCTGACAGGGCTTATACGCAGTATTTT. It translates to CASSADRAYTQYF.

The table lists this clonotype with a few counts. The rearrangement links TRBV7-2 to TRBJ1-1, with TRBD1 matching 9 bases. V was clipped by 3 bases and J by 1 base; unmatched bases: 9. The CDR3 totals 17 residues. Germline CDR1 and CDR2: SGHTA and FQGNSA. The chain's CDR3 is CASSLSGTGGGNTEAFF. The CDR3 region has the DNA TGTGCCAGCAGCTTGTCGGGTACAGGGGGCGGGAACACTGAAGCTTTCTTT.

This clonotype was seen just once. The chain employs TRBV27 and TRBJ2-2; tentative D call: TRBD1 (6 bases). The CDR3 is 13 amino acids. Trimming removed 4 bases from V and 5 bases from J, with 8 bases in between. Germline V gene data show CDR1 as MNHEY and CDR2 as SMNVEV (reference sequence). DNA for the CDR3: TGTGCCAGCAGTTGGACAGTTACCGGGGAGCTGTTTTTT. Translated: CASSWTVTGELFF.

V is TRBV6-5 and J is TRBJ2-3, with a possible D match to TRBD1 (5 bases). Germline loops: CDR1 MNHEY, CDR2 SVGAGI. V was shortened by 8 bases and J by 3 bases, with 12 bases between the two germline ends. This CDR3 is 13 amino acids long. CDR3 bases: TGTGCCAGCCTCAGTCCAGGGACAGATACGCAGTATTTT. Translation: CASLSPGTDTQYF.

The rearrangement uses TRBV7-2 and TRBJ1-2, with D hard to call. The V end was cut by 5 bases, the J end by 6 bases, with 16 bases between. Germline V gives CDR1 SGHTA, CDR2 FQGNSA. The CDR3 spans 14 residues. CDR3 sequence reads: CASSIGGELDGYTF. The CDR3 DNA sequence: TGTGCCAGCAGCATAGGAGGAGAACTCGATGGCTACACCTTC.

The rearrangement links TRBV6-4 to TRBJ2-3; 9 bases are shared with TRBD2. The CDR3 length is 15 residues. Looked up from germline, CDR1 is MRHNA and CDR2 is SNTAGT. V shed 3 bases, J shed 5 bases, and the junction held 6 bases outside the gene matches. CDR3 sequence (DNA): TGTGCCAGCAGTGAGGCCCCTAGCGGGGAAGATACGCAGTATTTT. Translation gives CASSEAPSGEDTQYF.

The CDR3 nucleotides read TGTGCCAGCAGCTTTAAGGGCACAGGGAGAACAGATACGCAGTATTTT. Amino acids: CASSFKGTGRTDTQYF. V and J are TRBV7-3 and TRBJ2-3; tentative D call: TRBD1 (6 bases). The CDR3 sequence is 16 residues long. Germline lookup yields CDR1 SGHTA and CDR2 FQGTGA. V lost 3 bases and J 3 bases, leaving 16 bases between the germline ends.

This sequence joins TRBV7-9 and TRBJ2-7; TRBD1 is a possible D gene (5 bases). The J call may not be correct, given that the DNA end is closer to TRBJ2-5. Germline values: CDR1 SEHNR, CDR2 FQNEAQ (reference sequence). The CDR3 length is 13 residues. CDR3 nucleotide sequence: TGTGCCAGCAGCGTCAGGGCTCTAGAGACCCAGTACTTC. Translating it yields CASSVRALETQYF.

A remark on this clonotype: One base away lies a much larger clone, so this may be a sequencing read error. The CDR3 loop is CAGSARHEQYF. The CDR3 nucleotides read TGTGCCGGGAGTGCCCGCCACGAGCAGTACTTC. The gene calls are TRBV30 and TRBJ2-7; maybe TRBD2 (5 bases). This CDR3 contains 11 residues. CDR1 and CDR2 from the germline V gene are GTSNPN and SVGIG (reference sequence).

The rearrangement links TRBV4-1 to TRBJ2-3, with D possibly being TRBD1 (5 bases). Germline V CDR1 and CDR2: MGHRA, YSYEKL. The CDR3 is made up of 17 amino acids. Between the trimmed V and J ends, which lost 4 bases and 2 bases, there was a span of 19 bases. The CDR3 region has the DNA TGCGCCAGCAGCCCCAAAACAGGTGAATTCTACACAGATACGCAGTATTTT. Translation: CASSPKTGEFYTDTQYF.

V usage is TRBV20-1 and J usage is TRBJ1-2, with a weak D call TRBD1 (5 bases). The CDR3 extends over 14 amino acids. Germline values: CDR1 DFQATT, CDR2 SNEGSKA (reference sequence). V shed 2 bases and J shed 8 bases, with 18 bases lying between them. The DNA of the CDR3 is TGCAGTGCTAGACGCCGGGACGGCGCGTCCGGCTACACCTTC. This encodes CSARRRDGASGYTF.

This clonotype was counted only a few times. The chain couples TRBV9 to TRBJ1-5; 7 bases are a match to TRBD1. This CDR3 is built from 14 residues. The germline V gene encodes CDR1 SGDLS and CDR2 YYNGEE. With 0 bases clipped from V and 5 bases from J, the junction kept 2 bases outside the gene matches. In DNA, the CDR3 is TGTGCCAGCAGCGTAGAGGGGGCAGATCAGCCCCAGCATTTT. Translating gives CASSVEGADQPQHF.

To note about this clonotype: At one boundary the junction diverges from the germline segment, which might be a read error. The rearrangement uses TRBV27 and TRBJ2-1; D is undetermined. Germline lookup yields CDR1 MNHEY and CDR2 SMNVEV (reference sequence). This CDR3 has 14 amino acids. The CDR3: CASSFGLSDNERFF. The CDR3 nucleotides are TGTGCCAGCAGTTTCGGGCTTTCCGACAATGAGCGGTTCTTC.

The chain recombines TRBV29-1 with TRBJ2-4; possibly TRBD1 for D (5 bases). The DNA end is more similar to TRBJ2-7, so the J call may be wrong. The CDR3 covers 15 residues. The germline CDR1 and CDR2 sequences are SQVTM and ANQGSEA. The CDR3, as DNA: TGCAGCGTTGAAGTAGGAGAAGGGGTGGGCTACGAGCAGTACTTC. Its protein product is CSVEVGEGVGYEQYF.

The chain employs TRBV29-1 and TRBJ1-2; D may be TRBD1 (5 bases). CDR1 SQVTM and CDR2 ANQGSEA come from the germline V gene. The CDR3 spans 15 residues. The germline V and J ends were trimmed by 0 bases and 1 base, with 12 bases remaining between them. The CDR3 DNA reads TGCAGCGTTGAAGATCTTGGCAGGGTTAACTATGGCTACACCTTC. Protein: CSVEDLGRVNYGYTF. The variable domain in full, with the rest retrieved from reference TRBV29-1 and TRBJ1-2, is SAVISQKPSRDICQRGTSLTIQCQVDSQVTMMFWYRQQPGQSLTLIATANQGSEATYESGFVIDKFPISRPNLTFSTLTVSNMSPEDSSIYLCSVEDLGRVNYGYTFGSGTRLTVV.

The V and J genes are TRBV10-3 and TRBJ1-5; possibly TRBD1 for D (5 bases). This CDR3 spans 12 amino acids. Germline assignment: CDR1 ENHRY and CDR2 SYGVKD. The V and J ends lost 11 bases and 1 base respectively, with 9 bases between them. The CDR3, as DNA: TGTGCCGCGGGGGAGAGCAATCAGCCCCAGCATTTT. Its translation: CAAGESNQPQHF.

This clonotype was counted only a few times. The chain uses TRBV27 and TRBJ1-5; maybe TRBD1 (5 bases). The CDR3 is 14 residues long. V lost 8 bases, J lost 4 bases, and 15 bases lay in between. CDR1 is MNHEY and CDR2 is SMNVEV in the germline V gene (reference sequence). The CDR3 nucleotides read TGTGCCAGCTGGAATTTGGGGGTTAATCAGCCCCAGCATTTT. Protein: CASWNLGVNQPQHF.

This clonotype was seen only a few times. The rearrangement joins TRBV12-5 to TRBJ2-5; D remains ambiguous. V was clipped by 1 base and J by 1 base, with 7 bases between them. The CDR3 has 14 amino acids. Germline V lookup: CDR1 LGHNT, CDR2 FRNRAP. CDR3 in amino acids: CASGLGLSQETQYF. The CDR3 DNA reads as TGTGCTAGTGGTTTGGGCCTTTCCCAAGAGACCCAGTACTTC.